The 9 T cell receptor beta chains below all came from one sample that was sequenced in a study of shared clonotypes between healthy human individuals. Data came from immunoSEQ multiplex PCR; TCRdb stores just in-frame clones and leaves some out. This repertoire shows roughly 2.5 million clones, approximately 90% found once; its top ten account for around 0.14%. The sequencing input was naive CD4+ T cells sorted from blood. The subset: CD45RA+ positively selected. The receptors stem from a man aged 18-30 years in good health.

The chain carries TRBV6-6 and TRBJ1-4, with 8 bases matching TRBD1. The germline V gene encodes CDR1 MNHNY and CDR2 SVGAGI (reference sequence). The CDR3 length is 15 residues. V was pared by 2 bases and J by 8 bases, with 7 bases of the junction left unmatched. The CDR3: CASSYVQGGREKLFF. The CDR3 region has the DNA TGTGCCAGCAGTTACGTACAGGGGGGGAGGGAAAAACTGTTTTTT.

The V and J genes are TRBV10-1 and TRBJ2-1; D is ambiguous. Per germline, CDR1 WNHNN and CDR2 SYGVQD (reference sequence). V lost 0 bases and J 1 base, leaving 10 bases between the germline ends. This CDR3 is built from 16 residues. CDR3 in DNA: TGCGCCAGCAGTGAGTCGGGCACAGCTTCCTACAATGAGCAGTTCTTC. It is translated as CASSESGTASYNEQFF.

The chain carries TRBV23-1 and TRBJ2-6; D gene uncertain. TRBV23-1 is placed among ORFs of uncertain function. V lost 5 bases, J lost 5 bases, and 19 bases lay in between. This CDR3 is built from 17 residues. The CDR3 DNA sequence: TGCGCCAGCAGTGGTTATACGCAACAAAGTCGGGCCAACGTCCTGACTTTC. Encoded protein: CASSGYTQQSRANVLTF.

A word on this clone: Other nucleotide sequences in the sample specify the same CDR3. This chain connects TRBV29-1 to TRBJ1-2; 8 bases line up with TRBD1. Germline CDR1 reads SQVTM; CDR2 reads ANQGSEA. The CDR3 sequence is 11 residues long. V shed 4 bases, J shed 6 bases, and the junction held 1 base outside the gene matches. Here the CDR3 DNA reads TGCAGCGTTGCAGGGGGCGATGGCTACACCTTC. Translating it yields CSVAGGDGYTF.

This clone was seen only once. The chain carries TRBV15 and TRBJ2-5; D unclear. In germline, CDR1 is LNHNV, CDR2 YYDKDF (reference sequence). The CDR3 is 12 residues long. Trimming cost V 6 bases and J 2 bases, with 7 bases left between them. The CDR3 loop reads CATSLGQETQYF. CDR3 coding DNA: TGTGCCACCAGTCTGGGGCAAGAGACCCAGTACTTC.

This sequence joins TRBV2 and TRBJ2-3; 13 nucleotides align to TRBD2. Germline V lookup: CDR1 SNHLY, CDR2 FYNNEI. V gave up 7 bases and J gave up 0 bases; unmatched junction bases: 10. The CDR3 spans 18 residues. Here the CDR3 DNA reads TGTGCCAGCATCTCCCGACTAGCGGGAGGAACTAGCACAGATACGCAGTATTTT. The encoded protein is CASISRLAGGTSTDTQYF.

The chain recombines TRBV4-1 with TRBJ1-2; 9 bases match TRBD1. Germline V lookup: CDR1 MGHRA, CDR2 YSYEKL. Trimming removed 6 bases from V and 3 bases from J; junction bases left unmatched: 5. This CDR3 has 14 amino acids. CDR3 coding DNA: TGCGCCAGCAGGACGGGACAGGGCTACTATGGCTACACCTTC. It codes for CASRTGQGYYGYTF.

The chain employs TRBV7-9 and TRBJ1-5, with unresolved D. V was trimmed by 7 bases and J by 4 bases, leaving 14 bases between them. Germline CDR1 and CDR2: SEHNR and FQNEAQ (reference sequence). The CDR3 is 14 amino acids. The CDR3 DNA reads TGTGCCAGCACCCAGGACGGGTCGAATCAGCCCCAGCATTTT. Its protein product is CASTQDGSNQPQHF.

In this sample, this clone turned up a few times. The chain uses TRBV10-3 and TRBJ1-2; tentatively, D is TRBD1 (5 bases). Trimming took off 3 bases at V and 8 bases at J, with 10 bases between the two ends. This CDR3 is built from 12 residues. Germline V lookup: CDR1 ENHRY, CDR2 SYGVKD. CDR3 nucleotides: TGTGCCATCAGTGATGGTAGGGGCGGCTACACCTTC. This translates into CAISDGRGGYTF.